This T cell receptor beta chain was sequenced during a study of CD8 T cells in ankylosing spondylitis. The sample holds a few counts of this clonotype. No antigen is known for it. At one of its ends the junction is not consistent with the germline gene, which may arise from a read error. In TCRdb, the 5' RACE reads were re-called with MiXCR into one record per CDR3 protein. The sample includes under 250,000 distinct CDR3 sequences, more than 25% of them seen just once. Study-level points and caveats: Clones tied to disease were said to be significantly enriched in matched ankylosing spondylitis synovial fluid.

The sequencing sample was made of blood, either unsorted or a sorted T cell fraction (not recorded which). The TCR comes from a male donor with ankylosing spondylitis or in good health (not recorded which).

The CDR3 reads CASRGNDF. In nucleotides, the CDR3 is TGTGCCAGCAGGGGCAATGATTTT. V and J are TRBV12-3 or TRBV12-4 and TRBJ2-3; D ambiguous. This CDR3 has 8 residues.